The 5 T cell receptor beta chains below come from one sample, sequenced in a study of shared clonotypes between healthy human individuals. Clones were read by immunoSEQ multiplex PCR, and TCRdb kept only the in-frame ones, dropping some. The sample lists roughly 1,500,000 clones, approximately 98.5% seen once, with about 0.34% in the top ten. Sequencing used naive CD4+ T cells sorted from blood. Subset of the sample: CD45RA+ positively selected. These receptors were taken from a man between 25 and 39 years old in good health.

A remark on this clone: Other DNA sequences from this sample encode an identical CDR3 as well. This sequence joins TRBV7-2 and TRBJ2-7; a weak D match, TRBD1 (6 bases). The germline V gene encodes CDR1 SGHTA and CDR2 FQGNSA. Trimming removed 5 bases from V and 6 bases from J, with 11 bases in between. The CDR3 is 12 residues long. The CDR3 protein is CASSLDRSEQYF. The CDR3 region has the DNA TGTGCCAGCAGCCTTGACAGGAGCGAGCAGTACTTC.

This chain links TRBV7-6 with TRBJ2-5; D is ambiguous. The CDR3 runs 16 residues. CDR1 and CDR2 (germline): SGHVS, FNYEAQ. The V and J ends lost 0 bases and 5 bases respectively, with 16 bases between them. CDR3 loop: CASSLAPTPIGETQYF. The CDR3, as DNA: TGTGCCAGCAGCTTAGCGCCCACACCCATTGGGGAGACCCAGTACTTC.

This clone came up once. The J gene is TRBJ2-1, the V gene TRBV7-9; 11 nucleotides line up with TRBD2. V shed 1 base, J shed 9 bases, and the junction held 5 bases outside the gene matches. From germline, CDR1 is SEHNR and CDR2 FQNEAQ (reference sequence). The CDR3 runs to 15 residues. The CDR3 is CASSLEGTSGTEQFF. CDR3 nucleotide sequence: TGTGCCAGCAGCTTAGAAGGGACTAGCGGAACTGAGCAGTTCTTC.

V and J are TRBV7-3 and TRBJ1-4; D ambiguous. V gave up 0 bases and J gave up 7 bases, with 6 bases separating them. The CDR3 extends over 13 amino acids. CDR1 and CDR2 from the germline V gene are SGHTA and FQGTGA. The CDR3 sequence: CASSLTGFEKLFF. CDR3 sequence (DNA): TGTGCCAGCAGCTTAACTGGGTTTGAAAAACTGTTTTTT.

This chain links TRBV5-4 with TRBJ2-2, with D maybe TRBD2 (5 bases). CDR3 length: 14 amino acids. Germline-derived CDR1 and CDR2 are SGHNT and YYREEE (reference sequence). The ends were cut back, 1 base at V and 5 bases at J, with 9 bases in the middle. The DNA of the CDR3 is TGTGCCAGCAGCTTGACTAGGTTTACCGGGGAGCTGTTTTTT. Translated: CASSLTRFTGELFF. The whole variable domain, remainder taken from reference TRBV5-4 and TRBJ2-2, is ETGVTQSPTHLIKTRGQQVTLRCSSQSGHNTVSWYQQALGQGPQFIFQYYREEENGRGNFPPRFSGLQFPNYSSELNVNALELDDSALYLCASSLTRFTGELFFGEGSRLTVL.